The 6 T cell receptor beta chains reported below all come from one sample, sequenced in a study of shared clonotypes between healthy human individuals. Method: immunoSEQ multiplex PCR; TCRdb's copy keeps in-frame clones and lacks some. The sample consists of about 2.1 million clones, roughly 93% of them appearing once. CD45RO negativity and positive selection for CCR7 defined naive CD8 cells, a population that excluded terminally differentiated effector memory CD45RA+ cells. The sequenced sample was naive CD8+ T cells from PBMCs. Every receptor here comes from a man between 18 and 35 years old in good health. Some clones in this sample may be carry-over from other donors' samples.

The chain combines TRBV28 with TRBJ2-1; TRBD2 agrees at 8 bases. CDR1 and CDR2 (germline): MDHEN, SYDVKM. V shed 3 bases, J shed 4 bases, and the junction held 2 bases outside the gene matches. The length of the CDR3 is 14 residues. DNA for the CDR3: TGTGCCAGCAGTTTTATAGCGGGATACAATGAGCAGTTCTTC. This codes for CASSFIAGYNEQFF.

V usage is TRBV9 and J usage is TRBJ1-4; D might be TRBD1 (5 bases). V was cut by 0 bases and J by 5 bases, with 11 bases left in between. Germline V gene sequence: CDR1 SGDLS, CDR2 YYNGEE. The CDR3 contains 15 residues. The CDR3 DNA sequence: TGTGCCAGCAGCGTAGGAGACAGCCGCAATGAAAAACTGTTTTTT. Translating it yields CASSVGDSRNEKLFF.

This sequence joins TRBV7-9 and TRBJ1-2; D may be TRBD1 (5 bases). V lost 3 bases and J 4 bases, leaving 12 bases between the germline ends. The CDR3 has 14 amino acids. CDR1 is SEHNR, CDR2 FQNEAQ, per germline (reference sequence). The CDR3 DNA follows: TGTGCCAGCAGCTTCCCCGGGGCCCTCTATGGCTACACCTTC. It specifies CASSFPGALYGYTF.

The chain carries TRBV6-5 and TRBJ1-1; tentatively, D is TRBD1 (5 bases). The V gene's germline CDR1 is MNHEY and CDR2 SVGAGI. The V gene lost 9 bases and the J gene lost 5 bases, with 13 bases spanning the gap. CDR3 length equals 12 residues. CDR3: CASGLGETEAFF. The CDR3 nucleotides read TGTGCCAGTGGTTTGGGGGAAACTGAAGCTTTCTTT.

This clone was detected only a few times. The chain uses TRBV7-9 and TRBJ1-2; D remains unclear. Trimming cost V 1 base and J 6 bases, with 15 bases left between them. The CDR3 extends over 15 amino acids. CDR1 and CDR2 from the germline V gene are SEHNR and FQNEAQ (reference sequence). CDR3 bases: TGTGCCAGCAGCTTAGGTCCGGGCAAGGTGGATGGCTACACCTTC. It specifies CASSLGPGKVDGYTF.

V is TRBV28 and J is TRBJ1-5, with TRBD1 matching over 8 bases. Unmatched junction bases numbered 2, after V lost 5 bases and J lost 2 bases. The CDR3 has 14 amino acids. The germline V gene encodes CDR1 MDHEN and CDR2 SYDVKM. Here the CDR3 reads CASSTGGRNQPQHF. The CDR3 DNA is TGTGCCAGCAGTACAGGGGGTCGCAATCAGCCCCAGCATTTT.